The sequence of this T cell receptor (beta chain) was determined in a study of vaccination and CD4 T cells after COVID-19. Study summary: The study drew post-COVID samples a median roughly 100 days after diagnosis (range 35 to 161).

CDR3 size: 15 residues. V dropped 6 bases and J dropped 0 bases, with 13 bases sitting between them. The Oncomine TCR Beta short-read assay sequenced DNA from cultured CD4+ T cells. A single record per CDR3 protein comes from TCRdb applying MiXCR to the PCR reads. The sample records fewer than 1,200 distinct CDR3 sequences, approximately 29% being singletons. Worth noting for this clonotype: Its antigen remains unknown.

Findings of the study overall: In convalescent patients, a median approximately 90% of reactive clones appeared only post-vaccination.

Treatment defined: approximately nine-day PBMC culture with coronavirus spike peptide pools or control peptides (ViraFEST assay). Collection of the unexposed donor's CD4+ T cells took place before the COVID-19 pandemic (2011-2018). Input material: CD4+ T cells from blood, cultured in vitro. The chain recombines TRBV12-3 or TRBV12-4 with TRBJ2-3; perhaps TRBD1 as D (7 bases). The source of this sequence is a human donor in good health. The CDR3 DNA is TGTGCCAGCAGCCCACAGGGGACTAGCACAGATACGCAGTATTTT. Translation: CASSPQGTSTDTQYF.